This T cell receptor beta chain was captured by sequencing in a study of cytomegalovirus exposure and HLA in healthy donors. Whole-study context: The use of the same platform for the roughly 120 validation repertoires and the 600 to 800 first-cohort repertoires was reported by a later analysis. Points from the study as a whole: The listing of about 150 TCR beta chains classed them as cytomegalovirus-associated.

Germline V lookup: CDR1 MNHNS, CDR2 SASEGT. The germline V and J ends were trimmed by 6 bases and 8 bases, with 20 bases remaining between them. The CDR3 loop spans 15 amino acids. The assay was immunoSEQ multiplex PCR, and TCRdb's table has in-frame clones only and misses some. The table records tens of thousands of clones, roughly 93% of them present only once. Notes on this clone: Its antigen is still unknown.

The rearrangement links TRBV6-1 to TRBJ2-1; tentatively, D is TRBD2 (5 bases). The receptor was isolated from a young man in good health and CMV-seronegative. Sequences were obtained from PBMCs. This chain's CDR3 is CASRVEAAASDEQFF. Written as DNA, the CDR3 is TGTGCCAGCAGGGTAGAAGCGGCAGCGTCGGATGAGCAGTTCTTC.